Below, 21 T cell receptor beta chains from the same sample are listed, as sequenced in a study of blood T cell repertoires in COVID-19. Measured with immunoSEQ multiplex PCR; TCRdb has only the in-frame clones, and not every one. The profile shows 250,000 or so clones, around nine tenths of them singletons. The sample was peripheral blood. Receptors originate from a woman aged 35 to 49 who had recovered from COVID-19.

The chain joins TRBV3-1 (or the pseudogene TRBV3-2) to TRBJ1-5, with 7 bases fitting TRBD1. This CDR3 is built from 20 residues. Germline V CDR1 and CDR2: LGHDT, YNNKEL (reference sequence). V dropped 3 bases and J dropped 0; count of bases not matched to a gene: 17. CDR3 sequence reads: CASSHGGKGATNYSNQPQHF. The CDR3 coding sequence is TGTGCCAGCAGCCACGGGGGAAAGGGGGCCACGAATTATAGCAATCAGCCCCAGCATTTT.

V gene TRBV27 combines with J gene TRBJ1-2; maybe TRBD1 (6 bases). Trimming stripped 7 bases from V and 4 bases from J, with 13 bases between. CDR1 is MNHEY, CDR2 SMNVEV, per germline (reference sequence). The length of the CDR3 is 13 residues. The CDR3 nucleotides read TGTGCCAGCACGAGTAACAGGGCCTATGGCTACACCTTC. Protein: CASTSNRAYGYTF.

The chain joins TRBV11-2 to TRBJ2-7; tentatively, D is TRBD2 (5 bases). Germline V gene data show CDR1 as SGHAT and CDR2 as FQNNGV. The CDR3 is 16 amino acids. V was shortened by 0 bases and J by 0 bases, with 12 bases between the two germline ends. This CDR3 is CASSLDPPGSSYEQYF. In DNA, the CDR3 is TGTGCCAGCAGCTTAGATCCCCCGGGGAGCTCCTACGAGCAGTACTTC.

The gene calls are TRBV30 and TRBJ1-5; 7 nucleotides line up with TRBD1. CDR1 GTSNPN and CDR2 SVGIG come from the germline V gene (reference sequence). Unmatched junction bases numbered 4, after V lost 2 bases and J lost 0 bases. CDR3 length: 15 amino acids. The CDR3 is CAWSYRGYSNQPQHF. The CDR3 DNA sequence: TGTGCCTGGAGTTACAGGGGCTATAGCAATCAGCCCCAGCATTTT. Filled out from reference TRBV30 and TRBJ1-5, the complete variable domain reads SQTIHQWPATLVQPVGSPLSLECTVEGTSNPNLYWYRQAAGRGLQLLFYSVGIGQISSEVPQNLSASRPQDRQFILSSKKLLLSDSGFYLCAWSYRGYSNQPQHFGDGTRLSIL.

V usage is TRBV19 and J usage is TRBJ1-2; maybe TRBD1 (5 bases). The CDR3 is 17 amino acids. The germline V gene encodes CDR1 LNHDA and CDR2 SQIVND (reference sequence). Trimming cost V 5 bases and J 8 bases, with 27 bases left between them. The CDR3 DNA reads TGTGCCAGTAGTTTAACGGACAATGCGTTTCGCTTGGTAGGCTACACCTTC. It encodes CASSLTDNAFRLVGYTF.

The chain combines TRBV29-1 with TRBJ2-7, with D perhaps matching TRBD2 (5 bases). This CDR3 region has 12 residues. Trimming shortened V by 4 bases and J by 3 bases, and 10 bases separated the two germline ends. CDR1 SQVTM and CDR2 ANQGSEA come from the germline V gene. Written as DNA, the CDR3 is TGCAGCGTTGTGAGCGGTGACTACGAGCAGTACTTC. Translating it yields CSVVSGDYEQYF.

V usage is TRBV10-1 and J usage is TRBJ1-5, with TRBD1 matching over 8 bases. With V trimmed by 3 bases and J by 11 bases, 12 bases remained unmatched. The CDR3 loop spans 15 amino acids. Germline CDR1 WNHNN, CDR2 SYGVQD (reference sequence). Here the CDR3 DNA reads TGCGCCAGCAGTGATGGCTCAGGGGGCTGTTCGGCCCAGCATTTT. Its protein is CASSDGSGGCSAQHF.

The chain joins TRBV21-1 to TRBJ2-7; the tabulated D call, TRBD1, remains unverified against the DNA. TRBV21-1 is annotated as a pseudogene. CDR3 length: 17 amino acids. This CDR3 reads CASTPGTGYTHYAEQYF. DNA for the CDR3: TGTGCCAGCACTCCCGGGACAGGCTATACTCACTATGCCGAGCAGTACTTC.

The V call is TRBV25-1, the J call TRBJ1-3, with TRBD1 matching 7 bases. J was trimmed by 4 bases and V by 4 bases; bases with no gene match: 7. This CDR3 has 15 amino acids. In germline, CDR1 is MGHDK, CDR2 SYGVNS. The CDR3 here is CASSGPGGKGNTIYF. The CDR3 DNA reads TGTGCCAGCAGTGGCCCAGGGGGGAAAGGAAACACCATATATTTT. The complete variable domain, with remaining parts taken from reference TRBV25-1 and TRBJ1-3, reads EADIYQTPRYLVIGTGKKITLECSQTMGHDKMYWYQQDPGMELHLIHYSYGVNSTEKGDLSSESTVSRIRTEHFPLTLESARPSHTSQYLCASSGPGGKGNTIYFGEGSWLTVV.

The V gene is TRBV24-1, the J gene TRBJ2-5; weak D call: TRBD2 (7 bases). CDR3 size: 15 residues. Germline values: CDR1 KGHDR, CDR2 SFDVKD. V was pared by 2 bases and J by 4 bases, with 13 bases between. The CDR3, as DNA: TGTGCCACCAGTGATTGGGGGGGGGCCGGAGAGACCCAGTACTTC. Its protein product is CATSDWGGAGETQYF.

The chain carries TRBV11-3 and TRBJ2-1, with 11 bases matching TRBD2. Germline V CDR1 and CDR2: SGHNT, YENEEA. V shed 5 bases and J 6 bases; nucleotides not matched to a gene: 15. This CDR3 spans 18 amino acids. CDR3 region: CASSLTYGVAGGGNEQFF. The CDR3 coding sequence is TGTGCCAGCAGCCTAACCTACGGGGTAGCGGGAGGGGGCAATGAGCAGTTCTTC.

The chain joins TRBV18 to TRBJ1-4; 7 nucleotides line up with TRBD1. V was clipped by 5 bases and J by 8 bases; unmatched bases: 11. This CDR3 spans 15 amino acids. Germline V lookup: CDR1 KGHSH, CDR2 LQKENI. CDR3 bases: TGTGCCAGCTCAACCGCCGGGACAGAGGGGGAAAAACTGTTTTTT. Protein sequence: CASSTAGTEGEKLFF.

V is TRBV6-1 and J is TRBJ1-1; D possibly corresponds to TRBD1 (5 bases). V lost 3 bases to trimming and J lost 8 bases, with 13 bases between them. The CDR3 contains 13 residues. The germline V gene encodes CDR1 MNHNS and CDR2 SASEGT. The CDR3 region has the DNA TGTGCCAGCAGTGAGGGGAGGGGTTCAGAAGCTTTCTTT. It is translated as CASSEGRGSEAFF.

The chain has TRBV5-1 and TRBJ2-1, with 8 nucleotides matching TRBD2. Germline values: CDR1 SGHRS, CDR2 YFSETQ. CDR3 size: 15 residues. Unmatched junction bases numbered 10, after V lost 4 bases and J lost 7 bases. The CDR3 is CASSRGGIAGNEQFF. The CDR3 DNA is TGCGCCAGCAGCCGGGGGGGTATAGCGGGAAATGAGCAGTTCTTC.

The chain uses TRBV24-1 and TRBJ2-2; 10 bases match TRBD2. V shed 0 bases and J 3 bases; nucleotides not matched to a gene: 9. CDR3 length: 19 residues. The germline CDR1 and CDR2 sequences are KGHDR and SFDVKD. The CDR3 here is CATSDLGTSALRDTGELFF. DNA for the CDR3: TGTGCCACCAGTGATTTGGGGACTAGCGCCCTAAGGGACACCGGGGAGCTGTTTTTT.

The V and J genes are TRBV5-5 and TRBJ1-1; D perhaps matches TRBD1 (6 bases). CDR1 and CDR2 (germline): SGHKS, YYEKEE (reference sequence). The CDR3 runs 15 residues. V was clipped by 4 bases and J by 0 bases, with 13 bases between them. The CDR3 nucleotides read TGTGCCAGCAGCCCAGCAAGGACAGTGAACACTGAAGCTTTCTTT. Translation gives CASSPARTVNTEAFF.

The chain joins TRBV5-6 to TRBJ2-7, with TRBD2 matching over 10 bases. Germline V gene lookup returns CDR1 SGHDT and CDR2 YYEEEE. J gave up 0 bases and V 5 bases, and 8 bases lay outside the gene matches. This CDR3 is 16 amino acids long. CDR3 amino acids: CASSGPGLAISYEQYF. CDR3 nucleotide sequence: TGTGCCAGCAGTGGACCGGGACTAGCGATCTCCTACGAGCAGTACTTC.

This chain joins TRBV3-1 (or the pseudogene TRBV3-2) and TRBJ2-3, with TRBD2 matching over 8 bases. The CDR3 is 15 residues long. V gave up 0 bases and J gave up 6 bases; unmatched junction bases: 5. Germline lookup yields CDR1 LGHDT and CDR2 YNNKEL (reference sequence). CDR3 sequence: CASSQDRASGDTQYF. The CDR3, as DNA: TGTGCCAGCAGCCAAGATAGGGCTAGCGGGGATACGCAGTATTTT.

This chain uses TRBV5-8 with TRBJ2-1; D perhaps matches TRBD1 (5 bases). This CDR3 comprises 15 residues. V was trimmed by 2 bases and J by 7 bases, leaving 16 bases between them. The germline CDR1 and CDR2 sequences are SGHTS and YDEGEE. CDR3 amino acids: CASSFDIGVWNEQFF. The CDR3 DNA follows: TGTGCCAGCAGCTTCGACATAGGGGTTTGGAATGAGCAGTTCTTC.

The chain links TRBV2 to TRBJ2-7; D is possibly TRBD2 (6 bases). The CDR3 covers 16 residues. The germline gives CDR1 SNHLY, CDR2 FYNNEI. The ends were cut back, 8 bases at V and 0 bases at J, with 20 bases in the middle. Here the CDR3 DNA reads TGTGCCAGCTTACCCGGGGGTTTATTGTCCTCCTACGAGCAGTACTTC. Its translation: CASLPGGLLSSYEQYF.

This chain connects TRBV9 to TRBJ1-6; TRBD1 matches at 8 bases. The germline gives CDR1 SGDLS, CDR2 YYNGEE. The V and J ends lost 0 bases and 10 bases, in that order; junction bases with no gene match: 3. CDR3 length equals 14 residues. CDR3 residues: CASSVDRGGSPLHF. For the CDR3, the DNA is TGTGCCAGCAGCGTAGACAGGGGGGGATCACCCCTCCACTTT.